Sequencing of this T cell receptor beta chain was carried out in a study of blood T cell repertoires in COVID-19. The overall study: Specimens from acute and convalescent COVID-19 originated in the United States, Italy and Spain. In each case, the material was cDNA or gDNA derived from T cells, B-cell-depleted T cells, or PBMCs.

Per the study methods: The assay estimated nucleated cells by amplifying reference gene primers. Libraries were prepared by immunoSEQ multiplex PCR; TCRdb keeps only in-frame clonotypes and omits some of them. V and J calls and clone size are given by that table; D and trimming were obtained from the DNA. The data hold about 210,000 clones, with approximately 80% observed a single time. The Seattle site enrolled patients during active infection and followed them longitudinally. The TCR was taken from a woman of 80 years or more with COVID-19, enrolled during active disease. What was sequenced was peripheral blood.

CDR3 residues: CASSRPGQGNSPLHF. The CDR3 coding sequence is TGTGCCAGCAGCCGCCCGGGACAGGGTAATTCACCCCTCCACTTT. The chain uses TRBV7-9 and TRBJ1-6, with 9 bases that match TRBD1. This CDR3 is 15 amino acids long. After removal of 5 bases from V and 6 bases from J, the junction contained 5 bases not matched to a gene. Germline V lookup: CDR1 SEHNR, CDR2 FQNEAQ (reference sequence). Combining the CDR3 with reference TRBV7-9 and TRBJ1-6 gives the whole variable domain DTGVSQNPRHKITKRGQNVTFRCDPISEHNRLYWYRQTLGQGPEFLTYFQNEAQLEKSRLLSDRFSAERPKGSFSTLEIQRTEQGDSAMYLCASSRPGQGNSPLHFGNGTRLTVT.